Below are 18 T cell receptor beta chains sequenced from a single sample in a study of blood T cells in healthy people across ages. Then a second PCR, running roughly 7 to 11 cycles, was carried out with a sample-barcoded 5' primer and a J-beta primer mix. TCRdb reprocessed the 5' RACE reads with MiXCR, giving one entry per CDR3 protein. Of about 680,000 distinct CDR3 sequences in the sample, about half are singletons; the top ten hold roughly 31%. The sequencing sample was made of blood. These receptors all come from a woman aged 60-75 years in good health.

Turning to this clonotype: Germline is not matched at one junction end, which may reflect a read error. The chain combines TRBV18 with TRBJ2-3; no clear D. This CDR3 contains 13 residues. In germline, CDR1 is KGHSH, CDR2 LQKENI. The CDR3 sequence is CASAPQSTDTQYF. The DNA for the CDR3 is TGTGCCAGCGCACCACAGTCGACAGATACGCAGTATTTT. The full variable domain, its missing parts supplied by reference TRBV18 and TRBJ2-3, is NAGVMQNPRHLVRRRGQEARLRCSPMKGHSHVYWYRQLPEEGLKFMVYLQKENIIDESGMPKERFSAEFPKEGPSILRIQQVVRGDSAAYFCASAPQSTDTQYFGPGTRLTVL.

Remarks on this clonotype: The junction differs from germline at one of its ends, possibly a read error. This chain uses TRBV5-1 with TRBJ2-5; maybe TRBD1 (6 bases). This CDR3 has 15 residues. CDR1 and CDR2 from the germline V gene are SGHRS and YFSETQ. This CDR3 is CVSSSLPGQWETQYF. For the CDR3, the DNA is TGCGTCAGCAGCTCATTGCCGGGACAATGGGAGACCCAGTACTTC. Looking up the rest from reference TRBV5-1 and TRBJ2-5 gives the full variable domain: KAGVTQTPRYLIKTRGQQVTLSCSPISGHRSVSWYQQTPGQGLQFLFEYFSETQRNKGNFPGRFSGRQFSNSRSEMNVSTLELGDSALYLCVSSSLPGQWETQYFGPGTRLLVL.

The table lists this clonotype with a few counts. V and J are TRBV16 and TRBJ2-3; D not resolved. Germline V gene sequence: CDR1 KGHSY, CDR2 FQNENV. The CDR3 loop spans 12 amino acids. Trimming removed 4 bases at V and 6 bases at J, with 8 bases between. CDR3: CASSRLLDTQYF. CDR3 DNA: TGTGCCAGCAGCCGACTCCTGGATACGCAGTATTTT.

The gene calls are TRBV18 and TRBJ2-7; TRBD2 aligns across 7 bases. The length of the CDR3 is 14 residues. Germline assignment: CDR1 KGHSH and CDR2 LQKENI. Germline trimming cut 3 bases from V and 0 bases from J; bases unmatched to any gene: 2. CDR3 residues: CASSPGLVSYEQYF. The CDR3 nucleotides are TGTGCCAGCTCACCTGGACTAGTCTCCTACGAGCAGTACTTC.

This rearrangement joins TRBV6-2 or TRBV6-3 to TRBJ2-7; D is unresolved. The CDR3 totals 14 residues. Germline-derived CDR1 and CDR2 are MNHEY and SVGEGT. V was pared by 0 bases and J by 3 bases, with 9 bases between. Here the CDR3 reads CASSYSYYYYEQYF. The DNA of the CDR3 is TGTGCCAGCAGTTACTCCTACTATTACTACGAGCAGTACTTC.

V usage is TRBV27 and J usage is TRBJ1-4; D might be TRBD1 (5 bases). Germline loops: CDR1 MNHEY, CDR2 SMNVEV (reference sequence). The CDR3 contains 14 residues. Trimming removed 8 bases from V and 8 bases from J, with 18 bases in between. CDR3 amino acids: CASSNGGNEEKLFF. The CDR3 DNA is TGTGCCAGCTCGAATGGGGGGAATGAAGAAAAACTGTTTTTT.

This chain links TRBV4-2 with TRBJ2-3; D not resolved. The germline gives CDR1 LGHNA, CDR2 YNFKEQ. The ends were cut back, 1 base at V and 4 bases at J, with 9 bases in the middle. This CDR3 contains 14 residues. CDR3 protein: CASSQAIGADTQYF. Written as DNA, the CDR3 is TGTGCCAGCAGCCAAGCCATTGGGGCAGATACGCAGTATTTT.

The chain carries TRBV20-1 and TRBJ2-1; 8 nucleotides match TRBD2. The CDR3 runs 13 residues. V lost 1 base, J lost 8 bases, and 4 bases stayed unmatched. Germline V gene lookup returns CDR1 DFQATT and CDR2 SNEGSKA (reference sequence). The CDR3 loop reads CSARGLARDEQFF. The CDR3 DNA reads TGCAGTGCTAGAGGACTAGCGAGGGATGAGCAGTTCTTC.

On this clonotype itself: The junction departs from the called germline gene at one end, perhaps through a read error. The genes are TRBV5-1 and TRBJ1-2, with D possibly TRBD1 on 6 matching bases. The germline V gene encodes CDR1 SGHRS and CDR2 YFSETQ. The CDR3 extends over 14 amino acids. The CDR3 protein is CASSLGSPGDGYTF. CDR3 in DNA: TGCGCCAGTAGCTTGGGATCCCCAGGGGACGGCTACACCTTC.

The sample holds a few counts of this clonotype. CDR3 DNA sequence: TGCGCCAGCAGCTTGGGTAGTCCGGAGCTCACCGGGGAGCTGTTTTTT. Translating gives CASSLGSPELTGELFF. This sequence joins TRBV5-1 and TRBJ2-2; the D is unclear. Germline values: CDR1 SGHRS, CDR2 YFSETQ. V was cut by 0 bases and J by 4 bases, with 13 bases left in between. The CDR3 loop spans 16 amino acids. Variable domain in full (rest from reference TRBV5-1 and TRBJ2-2): KAGVTQTPRYLIKTRGQQVTLSCSPISGHRSVSWYQQTPGQGLQFLFEYFSETQRNKGNFPGRFSGRQFSNSRSEMNVSTLELGDSALYLCASSLGSPELTGELFFGEGSRLTVL.

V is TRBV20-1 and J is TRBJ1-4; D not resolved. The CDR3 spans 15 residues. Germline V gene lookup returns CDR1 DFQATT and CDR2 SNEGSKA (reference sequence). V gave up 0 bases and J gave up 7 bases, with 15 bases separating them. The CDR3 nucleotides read TGCAGTGCTAGAGATCGTAGAGGTTCGGGTGAAAAACTGTTTTTT. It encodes CSARDRRGSGEKLFF.

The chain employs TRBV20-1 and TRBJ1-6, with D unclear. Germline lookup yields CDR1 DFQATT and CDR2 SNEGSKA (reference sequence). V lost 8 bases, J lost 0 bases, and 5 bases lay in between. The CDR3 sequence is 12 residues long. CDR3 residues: CSCGSYNSPLHF. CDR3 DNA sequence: TGCAGTTGTGGCTCCTATAATTCACCCCTCCACTTT.

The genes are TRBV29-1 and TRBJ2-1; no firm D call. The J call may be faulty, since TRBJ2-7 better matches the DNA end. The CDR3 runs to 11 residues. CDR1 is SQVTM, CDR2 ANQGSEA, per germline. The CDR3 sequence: CSVGHTNEQYF. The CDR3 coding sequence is TGCAGCGTTGGACACACCAATGAGCAGTACTTC.

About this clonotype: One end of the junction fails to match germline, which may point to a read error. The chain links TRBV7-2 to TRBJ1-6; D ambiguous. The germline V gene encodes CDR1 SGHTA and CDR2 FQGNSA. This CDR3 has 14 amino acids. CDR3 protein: CAGSLGSSFSPLHF. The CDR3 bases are TGTGCCGGCAGCTTAGGGTCTTCCTTTTCACCCCTCCACTTT.

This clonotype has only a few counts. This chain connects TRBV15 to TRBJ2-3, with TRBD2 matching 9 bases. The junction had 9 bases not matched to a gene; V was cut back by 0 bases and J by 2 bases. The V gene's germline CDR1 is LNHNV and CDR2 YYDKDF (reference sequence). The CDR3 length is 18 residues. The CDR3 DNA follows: TGTGCCACCAGCAGAGATAAGGGCGGGACTAGCCTCACAGATACGCAGTATTTT. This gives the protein CATSRDKGGTSLTDTQYF.

CDR3 amino acids: CASGLLGYTDTQYF. The CDR3 bases are TGTGCCAGCGGGCTGTTAGGCTACACAGATACGCAGTATTTT. The V and J genes are TRBV6-5 and TRBJ2-3; D is undetermined. From germline, CDR1 is MNHEY and CDR2 SVGAGI. The germline V and J ends were trimmed by 8 bases and 2 bases, with 14 bases remaining between them. The CDR3 contains 14 residues.

The CDR3, as DNA: TGTGCCAGCAGCCCGGGACAGATGGGAGAGACCCAGTACTTC. This translates into CASSPGQMGETQYF. V and J are TRBV14 and TRBJ2-5, with TRBD1 matching 7 bases. The V gene end was trimmed by 4 bases and the J gene end by 4 bases; junction bases not matched to a gene: 6. This CDR3 has 14 residues. CDR1 and CDR2 from the germline V gene are SGHDN and FVKESK. Using reference TRBV14 and TRBJ2-5 for the parts outside the CDR3, the full variable domain is EAGVTQFPSHSVIEKGQTVTLRCDPISGHDNLYWYRRVMGKEIKFLLHFVKESKQDESGMPNNRFLAERTGGTYSTLKVQPAELEDSGVYFCASSPGQMGETQYFGPGTRLLVL.

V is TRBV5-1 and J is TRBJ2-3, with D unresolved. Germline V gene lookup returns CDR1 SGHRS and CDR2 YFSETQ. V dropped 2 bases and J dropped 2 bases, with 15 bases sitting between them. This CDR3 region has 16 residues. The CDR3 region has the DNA TGCGCCAGCAGCTTCCAAGGGTCCCCCAACACAGATACGCAGTATTTT. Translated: CASSFQGSPNTDTQYF.